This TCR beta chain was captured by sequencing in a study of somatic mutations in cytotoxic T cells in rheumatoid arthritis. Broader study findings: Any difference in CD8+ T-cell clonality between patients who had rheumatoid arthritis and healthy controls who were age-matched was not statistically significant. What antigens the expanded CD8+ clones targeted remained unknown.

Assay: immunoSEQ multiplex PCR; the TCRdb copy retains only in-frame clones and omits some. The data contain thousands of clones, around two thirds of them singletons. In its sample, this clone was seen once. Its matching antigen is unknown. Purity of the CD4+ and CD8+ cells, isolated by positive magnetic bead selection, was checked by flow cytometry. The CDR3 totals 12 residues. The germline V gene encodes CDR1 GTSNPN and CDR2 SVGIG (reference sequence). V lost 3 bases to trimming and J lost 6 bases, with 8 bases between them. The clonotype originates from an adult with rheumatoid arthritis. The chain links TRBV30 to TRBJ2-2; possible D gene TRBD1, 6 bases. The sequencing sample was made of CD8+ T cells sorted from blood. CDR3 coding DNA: TGTGCCTGGAGAGGGGGATCCGGGGAGCTGTTTTTT. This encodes CAWRGGSGELFF.